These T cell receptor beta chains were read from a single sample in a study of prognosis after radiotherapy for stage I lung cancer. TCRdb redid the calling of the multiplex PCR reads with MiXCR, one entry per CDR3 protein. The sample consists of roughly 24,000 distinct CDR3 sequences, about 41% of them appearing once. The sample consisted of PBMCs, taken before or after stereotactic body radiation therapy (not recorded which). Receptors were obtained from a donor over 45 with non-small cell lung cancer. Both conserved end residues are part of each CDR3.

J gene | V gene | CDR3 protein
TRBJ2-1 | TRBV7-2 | CASSVDRGMNEQFF
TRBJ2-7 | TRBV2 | CGSSKRERVSYEQYF
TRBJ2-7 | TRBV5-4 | CASSFYTIYEQYF
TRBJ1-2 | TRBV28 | CASSLQGGYGYTF
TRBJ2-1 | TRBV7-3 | CASSALAGVYNEQFF
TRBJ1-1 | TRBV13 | CASSTFGRLTEAFF
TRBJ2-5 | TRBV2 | CASSPTAQETQYF
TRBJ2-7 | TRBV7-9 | CASSLGGGISYEQYF
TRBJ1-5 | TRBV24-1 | CATSDFGSNQPQHF
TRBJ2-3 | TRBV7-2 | CASSTGGLPLGTDTQYF
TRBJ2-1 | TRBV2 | CASSPNNEQFF
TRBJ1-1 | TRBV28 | CASSTIRGPAFF
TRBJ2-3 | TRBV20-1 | CSAETSGRTDTQYF
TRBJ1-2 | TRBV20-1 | CSVTQGDYGYTF
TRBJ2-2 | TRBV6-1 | CASPCAGDLFF
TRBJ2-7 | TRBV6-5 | CASSYLGWAYEQYF
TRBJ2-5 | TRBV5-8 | CASSTLRETQYF
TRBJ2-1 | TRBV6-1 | CASRTSGWDENEQFF
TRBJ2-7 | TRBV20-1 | CSAHQMPGPKPPYEQYF
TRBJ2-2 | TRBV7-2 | CASSFTGSRELFF
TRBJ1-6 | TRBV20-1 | CSARVFTTGVNSPLHF
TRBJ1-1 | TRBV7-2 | CASSRTGETEAFF
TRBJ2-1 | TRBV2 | CASIIGRLAGPYNEQFF
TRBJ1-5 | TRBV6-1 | CASSSDRTRRYSNQPQHF
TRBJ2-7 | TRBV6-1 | CATGSGTSGSLYEQYF
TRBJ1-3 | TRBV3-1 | CASSPSDSGNTIYF
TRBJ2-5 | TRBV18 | CASSRTGVETQYF
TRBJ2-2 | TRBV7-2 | CASSFKLAGVLVTGELFF
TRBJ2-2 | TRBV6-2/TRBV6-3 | CASSYGGTGGNGELFF
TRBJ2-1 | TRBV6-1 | CASSDACRAFGEQFF
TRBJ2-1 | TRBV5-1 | CASSSGGPNEQFF
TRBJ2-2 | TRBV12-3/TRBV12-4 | CASSTGTGGANTGELFF
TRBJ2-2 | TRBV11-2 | CASSLGAASNTGELFF
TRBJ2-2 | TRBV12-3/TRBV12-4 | CASSSGQGRGELFF
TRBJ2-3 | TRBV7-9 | CASSLQDQLDTQYF
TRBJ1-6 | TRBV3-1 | CASSLTGALGSPLHF
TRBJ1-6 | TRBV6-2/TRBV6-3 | CASSAGHLRAWGLHF
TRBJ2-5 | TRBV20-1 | CSAVGISAGYQETQYF
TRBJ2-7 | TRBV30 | CAWAKAGAYEQYF
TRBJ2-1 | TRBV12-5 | CASGSRDPGDYNEQFF
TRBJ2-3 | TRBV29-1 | CSASGGIEDTQYF
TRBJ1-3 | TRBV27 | CATSDAQGAGNTIYF
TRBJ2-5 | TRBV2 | CASIIERGSGETQYF
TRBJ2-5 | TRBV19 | CASGGTEQETQYF
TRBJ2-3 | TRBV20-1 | CSARDSSGNTDTQYF
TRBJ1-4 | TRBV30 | CAWSTLRGGNEKLFF
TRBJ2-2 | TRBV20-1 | CSTRDRFGNTGELFF
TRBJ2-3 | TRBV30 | CAWSVGLSGSSDTQYF
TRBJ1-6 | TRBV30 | CAWSEGGSSPLHF
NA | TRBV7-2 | CASSLSIGGHQPQYF
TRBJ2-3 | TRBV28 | CATEGGADTQYF
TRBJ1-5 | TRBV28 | CASLQSNQPQHF
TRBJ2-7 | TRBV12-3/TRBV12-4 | CASTSGLAGYEQYF